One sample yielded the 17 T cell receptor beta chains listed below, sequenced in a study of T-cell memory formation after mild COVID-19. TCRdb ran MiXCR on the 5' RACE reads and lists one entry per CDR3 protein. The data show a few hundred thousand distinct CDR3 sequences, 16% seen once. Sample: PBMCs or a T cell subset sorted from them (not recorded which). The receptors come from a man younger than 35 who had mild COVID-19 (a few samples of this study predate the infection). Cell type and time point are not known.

The CDR3 is CASSYGVRAFF. The CDR3 coding sequence is TGTGCCAGCAGTTACGGAGTACGAGCTTTCTTT. V gene TRBV6-2 or TRBV6-3 combines with J gene TRBJ1-1; D gene uncertain. The CDR3 loop spans 11 amino acids. The germline gives CDR1 MNHEY, CDR2 SVGEGT. With 2 bases removed from V and 10 bases from J, the gap between germline ends came to 8 bases.

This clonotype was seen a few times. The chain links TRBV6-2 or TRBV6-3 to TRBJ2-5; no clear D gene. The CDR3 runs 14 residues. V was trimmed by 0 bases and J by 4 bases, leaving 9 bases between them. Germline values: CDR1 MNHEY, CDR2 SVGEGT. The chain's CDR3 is CASSYSQIVETQYF. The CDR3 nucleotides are TGTGCCAGCAGTTACTCGCAGATTGTAGAGACCCAGTACTTC.

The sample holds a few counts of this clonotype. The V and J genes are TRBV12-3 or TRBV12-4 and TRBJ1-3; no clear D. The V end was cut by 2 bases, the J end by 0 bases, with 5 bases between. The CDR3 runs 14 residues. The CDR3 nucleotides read TGTGCCAGCAGTTTACGTGTCTCTGGAAACACCATATATTTT. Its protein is CASSLRVSGNTIYF.

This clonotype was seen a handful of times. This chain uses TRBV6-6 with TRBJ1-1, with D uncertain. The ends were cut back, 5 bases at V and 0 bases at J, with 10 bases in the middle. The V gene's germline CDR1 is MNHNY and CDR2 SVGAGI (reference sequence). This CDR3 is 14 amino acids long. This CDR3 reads CASSGLGVNTEAFF. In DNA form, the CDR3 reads TGTGCCAGCAGTGGGCTCGGGGTGAACACTGAAGCTTTCTTT.

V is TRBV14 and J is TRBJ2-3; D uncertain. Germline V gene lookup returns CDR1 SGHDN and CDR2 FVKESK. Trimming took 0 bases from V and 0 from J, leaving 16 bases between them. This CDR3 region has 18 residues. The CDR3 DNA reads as TGTGCCAGCAGCCAAGAAATTTCGACCCTCCCTAGCACAGATACGCAGTATTTT. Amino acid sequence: CASSQEISTLPSTDTQYF. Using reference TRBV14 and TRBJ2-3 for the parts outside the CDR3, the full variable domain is EAGVTQFPSHSVIEKGQTVTLRCDPISGHDNLYWYRRVMGKEIKFLLHFVKESKQDESGMPNNRFLAERTGGTYSTLKVQPAELEDSGVYFCASSQEISTLPSTDTQYFGPGTRLTVL.

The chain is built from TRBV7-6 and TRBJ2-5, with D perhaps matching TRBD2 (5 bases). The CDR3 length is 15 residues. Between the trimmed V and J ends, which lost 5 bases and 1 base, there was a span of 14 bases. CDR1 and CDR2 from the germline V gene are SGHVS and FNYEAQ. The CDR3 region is CASSPPLRGQETQYF. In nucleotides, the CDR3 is TGTGCCAGCAGCCCTCCATTACGGGGCCAAGAGACCCAGTACTTC.

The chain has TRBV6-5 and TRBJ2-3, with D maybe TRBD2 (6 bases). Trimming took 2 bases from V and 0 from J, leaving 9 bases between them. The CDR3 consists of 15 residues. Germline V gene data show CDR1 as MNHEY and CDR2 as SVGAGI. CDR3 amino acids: CASSYEGTSTDTQYF. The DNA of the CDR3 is TGTGCCAGCAGTTACGAGGGGACTAGCACAGATACGCAGTATTTT.

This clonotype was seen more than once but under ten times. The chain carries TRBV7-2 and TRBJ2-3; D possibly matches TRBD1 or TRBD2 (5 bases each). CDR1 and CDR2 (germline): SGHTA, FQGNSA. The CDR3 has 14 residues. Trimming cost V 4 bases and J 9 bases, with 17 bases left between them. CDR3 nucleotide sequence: TGTGCCAGCAGCTCTAGGCCCAGGGACGAAACGCAGTATTTT. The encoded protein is CASSSRPRDETQYF.

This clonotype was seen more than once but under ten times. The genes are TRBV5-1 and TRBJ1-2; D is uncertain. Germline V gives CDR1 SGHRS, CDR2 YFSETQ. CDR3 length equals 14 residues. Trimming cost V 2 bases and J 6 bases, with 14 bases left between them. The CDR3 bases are TGCGCCAGCAGCTTCCGGACGGTCCTCGATGGCTACACCTTC. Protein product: CASSFRTVLDGYTF.

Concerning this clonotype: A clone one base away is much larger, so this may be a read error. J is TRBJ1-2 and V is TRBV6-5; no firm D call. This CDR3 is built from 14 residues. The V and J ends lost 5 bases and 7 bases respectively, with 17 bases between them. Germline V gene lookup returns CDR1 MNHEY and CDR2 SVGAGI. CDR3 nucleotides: TGTGCCAGCAGTCGGGCAGGTCTGGCCTCTGGCTACACCTTC. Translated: CASSRAGLASGYTF.

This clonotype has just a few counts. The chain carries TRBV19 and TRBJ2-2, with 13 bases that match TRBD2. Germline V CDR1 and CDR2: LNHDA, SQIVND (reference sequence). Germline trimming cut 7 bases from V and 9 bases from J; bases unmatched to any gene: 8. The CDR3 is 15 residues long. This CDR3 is CASNRRTSGGRELFF. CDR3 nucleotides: TGTGCCAGTAACCGAAGGACTAGCGGGGGCCGGGAGCTGTTTTTT.

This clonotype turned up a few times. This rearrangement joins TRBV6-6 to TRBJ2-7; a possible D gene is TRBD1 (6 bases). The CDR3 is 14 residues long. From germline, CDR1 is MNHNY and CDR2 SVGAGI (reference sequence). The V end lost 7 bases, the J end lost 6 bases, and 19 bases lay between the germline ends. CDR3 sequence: CASNGRQVWVEQYF. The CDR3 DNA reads TGTGCCAGCAACGGGCGACAGGTGTGGGTCGAGCAGTACTTC.

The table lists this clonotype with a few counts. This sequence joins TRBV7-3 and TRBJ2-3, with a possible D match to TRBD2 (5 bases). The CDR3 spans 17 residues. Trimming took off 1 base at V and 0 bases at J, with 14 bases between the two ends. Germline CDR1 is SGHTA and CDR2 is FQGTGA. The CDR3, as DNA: TGTGCCAGCAGCTTAATCGGGAACCAACCTAGCACAGATACGCAGTATTTT. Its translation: CASSLIGNQPSTDTQYF. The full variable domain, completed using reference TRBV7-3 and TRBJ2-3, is GAGVSQTPSNKVTEKGKYVELRCDPISGHTALYWYRQSLGQGPEFLIYFQGTGAADDSGLPNDRFFAVRPEGSVSTLKIQRTERGDSAVYLCASSLIGNQPSTDTQYFGPGTRLTVL.

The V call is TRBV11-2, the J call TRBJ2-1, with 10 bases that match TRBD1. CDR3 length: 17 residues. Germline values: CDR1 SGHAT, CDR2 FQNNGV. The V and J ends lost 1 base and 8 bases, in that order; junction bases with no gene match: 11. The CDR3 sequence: CASSLGLRDRGLDEQFF. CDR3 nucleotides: TGTGCCAGCAGCTTAGGGTTAAGAGACAGGGGGCTCGATGAGCAGTTCTTC.

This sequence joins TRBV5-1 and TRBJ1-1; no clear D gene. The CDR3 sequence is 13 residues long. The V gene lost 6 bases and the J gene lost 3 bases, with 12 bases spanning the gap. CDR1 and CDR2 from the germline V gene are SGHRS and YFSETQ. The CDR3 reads CASTERADTEAFF. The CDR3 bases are TGCGCCAGCACCGAGAGGGCGGACACTGAAGCTTTCTTT.

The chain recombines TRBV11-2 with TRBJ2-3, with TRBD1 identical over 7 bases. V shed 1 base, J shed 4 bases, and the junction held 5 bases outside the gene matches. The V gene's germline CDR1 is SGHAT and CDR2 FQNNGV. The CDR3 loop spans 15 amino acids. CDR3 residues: CASSLVTGIPDTQYF. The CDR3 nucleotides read TGTGCCAGCAGCTTAGTGACAGGGATCCCAGATACGCAGTATTTT.

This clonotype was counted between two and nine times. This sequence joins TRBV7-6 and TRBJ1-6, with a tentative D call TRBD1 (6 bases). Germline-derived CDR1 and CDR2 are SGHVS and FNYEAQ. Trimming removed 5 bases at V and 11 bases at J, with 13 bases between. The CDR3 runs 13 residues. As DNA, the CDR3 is TGTGCCAGCAGCCCCACGGAGGGGGCACCCCTCCACTTT. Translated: CASSPTEGAPLHF.